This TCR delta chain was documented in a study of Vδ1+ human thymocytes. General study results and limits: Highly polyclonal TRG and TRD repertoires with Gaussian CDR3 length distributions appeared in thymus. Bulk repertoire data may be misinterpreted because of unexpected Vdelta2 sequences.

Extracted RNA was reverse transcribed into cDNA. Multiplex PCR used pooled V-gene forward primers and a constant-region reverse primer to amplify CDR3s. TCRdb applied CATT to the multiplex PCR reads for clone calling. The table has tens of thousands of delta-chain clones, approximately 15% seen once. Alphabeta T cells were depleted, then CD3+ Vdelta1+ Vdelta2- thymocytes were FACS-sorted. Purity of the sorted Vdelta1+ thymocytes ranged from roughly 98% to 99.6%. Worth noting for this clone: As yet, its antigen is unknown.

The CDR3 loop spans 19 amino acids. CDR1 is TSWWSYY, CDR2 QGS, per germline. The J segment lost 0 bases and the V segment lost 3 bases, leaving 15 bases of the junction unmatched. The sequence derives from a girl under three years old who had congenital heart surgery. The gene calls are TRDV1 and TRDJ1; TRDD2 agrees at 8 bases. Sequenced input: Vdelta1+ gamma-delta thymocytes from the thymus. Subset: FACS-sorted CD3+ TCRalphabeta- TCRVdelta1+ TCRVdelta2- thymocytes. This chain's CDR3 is CALGEFFLRALGYTDKLIF. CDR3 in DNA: TGTGCTCTTGGGGAGTTCTTCCTACGCGCACTGGGTTACACCGATAAACTCATCTTT.